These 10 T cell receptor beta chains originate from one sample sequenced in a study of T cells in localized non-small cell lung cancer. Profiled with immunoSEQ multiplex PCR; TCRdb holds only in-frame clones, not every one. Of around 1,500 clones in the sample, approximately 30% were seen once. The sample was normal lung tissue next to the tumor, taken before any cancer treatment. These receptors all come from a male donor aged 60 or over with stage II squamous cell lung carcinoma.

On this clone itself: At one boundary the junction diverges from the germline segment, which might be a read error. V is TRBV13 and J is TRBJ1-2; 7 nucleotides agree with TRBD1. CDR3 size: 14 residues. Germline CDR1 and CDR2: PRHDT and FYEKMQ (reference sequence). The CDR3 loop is CASSRDRVNYGYTF. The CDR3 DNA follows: TGTGCYAGCAGCCGGGACAGAGTAAACTATGGCTACACCTTC. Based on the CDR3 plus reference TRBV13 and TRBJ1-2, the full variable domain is AAGVIQSPRHLIKEKRETATLKCYPIPRHDTVYWYQQGPGQDPQFLISFYEKMQSDKGSIPDRFSAQQFSDYHSELNMSSLELGDSALYFCASSRDRVNYGYTFGSGTRLTVV.

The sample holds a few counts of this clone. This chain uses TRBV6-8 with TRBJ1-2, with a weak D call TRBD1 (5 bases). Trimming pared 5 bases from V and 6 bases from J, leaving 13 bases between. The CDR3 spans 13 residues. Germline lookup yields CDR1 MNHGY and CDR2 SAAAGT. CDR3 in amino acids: CASSRSGADGYTF. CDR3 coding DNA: TGTGCCAGCAGTAGGAGTGGGGCAGATGGCTACACCTTC.

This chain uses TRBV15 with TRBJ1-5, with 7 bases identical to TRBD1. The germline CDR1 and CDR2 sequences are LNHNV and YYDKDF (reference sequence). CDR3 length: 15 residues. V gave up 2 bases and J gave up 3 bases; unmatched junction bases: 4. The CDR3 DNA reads TGTGCCACCAGCAGACGCGGGACAGCCAATCAGCCCCAGCATTTT. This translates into CATSRRGTANQPQHF.

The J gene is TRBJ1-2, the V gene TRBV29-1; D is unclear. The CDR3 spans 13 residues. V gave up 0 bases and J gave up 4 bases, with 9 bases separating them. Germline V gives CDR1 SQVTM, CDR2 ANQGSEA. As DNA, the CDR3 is TGCAGCGTTGAAGATCCAGGCCTCTATGGCTACACCTTC. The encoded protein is CSVEDPGLYGYTF.

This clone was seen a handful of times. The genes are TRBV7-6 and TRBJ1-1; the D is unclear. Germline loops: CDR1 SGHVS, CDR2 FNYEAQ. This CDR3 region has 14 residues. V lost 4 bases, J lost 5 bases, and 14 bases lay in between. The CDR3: CASSSPGLGTEAFF. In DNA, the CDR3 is TGTGCCAGCAGCTCTCCTGGCCTTGGGACTGAAGCTTTCTTT.

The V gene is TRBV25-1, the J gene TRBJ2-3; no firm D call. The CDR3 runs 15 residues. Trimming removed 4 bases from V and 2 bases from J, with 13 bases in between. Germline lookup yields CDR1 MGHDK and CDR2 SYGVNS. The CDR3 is CASSGRLLFTDTQYF. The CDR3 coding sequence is TGTGCCAGCAGTGGAAGACTTCTTTTCACAGATACGCAGTATTTT.

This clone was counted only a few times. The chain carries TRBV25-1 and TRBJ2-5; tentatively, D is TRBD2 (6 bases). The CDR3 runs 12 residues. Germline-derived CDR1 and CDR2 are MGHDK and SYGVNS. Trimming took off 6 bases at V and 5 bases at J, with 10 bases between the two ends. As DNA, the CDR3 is TGTGCCAGCAGCGGGAGTCGGGAGACCCAGTACTTC. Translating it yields CASSGSRETQYF.

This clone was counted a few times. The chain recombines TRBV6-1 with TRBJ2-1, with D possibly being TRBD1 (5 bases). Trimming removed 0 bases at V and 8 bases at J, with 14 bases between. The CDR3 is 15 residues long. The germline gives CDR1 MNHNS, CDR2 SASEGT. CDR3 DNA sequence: TGTGCCAGCAGTGAAGCGATAGGGGATTGGTATGAGCAGTTCTTC. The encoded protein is CASSEAIGDWYEQFF.

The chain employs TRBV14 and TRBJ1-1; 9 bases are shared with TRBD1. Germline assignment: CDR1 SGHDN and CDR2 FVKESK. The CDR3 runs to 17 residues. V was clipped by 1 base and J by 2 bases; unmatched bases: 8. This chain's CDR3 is CASSQVGVTGGNTEAFF. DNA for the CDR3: TGTGCCAGCAGCCAAGTGGGTGTTACAGGGGGCAACACTGAAGCTTTCTTT. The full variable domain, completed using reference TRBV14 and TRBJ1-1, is EAGVTQFPSHSVIEKGQTVTLRCDPISGHDNLYWYRRVMGKEIKFLLHFVKESKQDESGMPNNRFLAERTGGTYSTLKVQPAELEDSGVYFCASSQVGVTGGNTEAFFGQGTRLTVV.

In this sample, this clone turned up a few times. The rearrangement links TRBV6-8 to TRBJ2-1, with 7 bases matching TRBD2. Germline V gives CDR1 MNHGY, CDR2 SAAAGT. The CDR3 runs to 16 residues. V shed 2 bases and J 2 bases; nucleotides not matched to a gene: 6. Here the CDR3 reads CASSYGRGGTYNEQFF. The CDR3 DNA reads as TGTGCCAGCAGTTACGGGAGGGGCGGAACCTACAATGAGCAGTTCTTC.